The sequence of this T cell receptor beta chain was determined in a study of blood T cell repertoires in COVID-19. Study-wide background: The analysed material was cDNA or gDNA that came from T cells, B-cell-depleted T cells, or PBMCs.

Here immunoSEQ multiplex PCR was the method, and the copy in TCRdb shows in-frame clones only, minus some. The sample includes hundreds of thousands of clones, 70% to 90% of them seen just once. Per the germline V gene, CDR1 is MNHEY and CDR2 is SMNVEV (reference sequence). CDR3 length: 16 amino acids. Trimming cost V 1 base and J 6 bases; bases outside gene matches: 8. Cohort assignment relied on participant-reported clinical history. The V call is TRBV27, the J call TRBJ2-3; 9 nucleotides line up with TRBD2. This clonotype was obtained from a man under 40 with acute COVID-19. Material for sequencing was PBMCs or T cells enriched from blood (not recorded which). The CDR3 bases are TGTGCCAGCAGTTTATTGGCTAGCGGGGCGGCTGATACGCAGTATTTT. Encoded protein: CASSLLASGAADTQYF.